This T cell receptor (beta chain) was identified in a study of blood T cell repertoires in COVID-19. As for the study in general: Samples came from the United States, Italy and Spain, spanning acute and convalescent COVID-19. T cells, B-cell-depleted T cells, or PBMCs provided the cDNA or gDNA that served as material.

Source study methods: Quantification of nucleated cells was approximated via reference gene primer amplification. Method: immunoSEQ multiplex PCR; TCRdb's copy keeps in-frame clones and lacks some. For V, J and clone size, that table is used; D and trimming come from the DNA. The sample records some 220,000 clones, 65% to 90% being singletons. This clone was observed a single time. Sequencing was carried out using peripheral blood. The origin of this receptor is a man in his fifties with active or convalescent COVID-19.

As DNA, the CDR3 is TGCACCAGCAGCCGAAAATGGGGAGGGAATTCACCCCTCCACTTT. It is translated as CTSSRKWGGNSPLHF. The V call is TRBV1, the J call TRBJ1-6. TRBV1 is designated a pseudogene. The CDR3 has 15 residues.